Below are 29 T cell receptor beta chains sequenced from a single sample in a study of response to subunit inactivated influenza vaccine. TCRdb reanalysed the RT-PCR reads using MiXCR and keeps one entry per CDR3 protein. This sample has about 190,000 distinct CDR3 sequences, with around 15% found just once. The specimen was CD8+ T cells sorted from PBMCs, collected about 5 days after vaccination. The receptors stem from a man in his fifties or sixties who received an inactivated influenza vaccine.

This CDR3 reads CASSQARGLSYEQYF. The CDR3 region has the DNA TGCGCCAGCAGCCAAGCGAGGGGCCTCTCCTACGAGCAGTACTTC. This chain connects TRBV4-3 to TRBJ2-7; either TRBD1 or TRBD2 may fit D (5 bases each). CDR3 length: 15 amino acids. Germline V CDR1 and CDR2: LGHNA, YSLEER. V lost 1 base and J 0 bases, leaving 10 bases between the germline ends.

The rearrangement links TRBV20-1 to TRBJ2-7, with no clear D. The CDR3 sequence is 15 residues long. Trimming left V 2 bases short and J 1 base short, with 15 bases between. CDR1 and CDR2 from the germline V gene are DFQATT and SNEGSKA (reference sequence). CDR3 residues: CSARLRTGLSYEQYF. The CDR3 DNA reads TGCAGTGCTAGACTTAGGACCGGGTTGTCCTACGAGCAGTACTTC.

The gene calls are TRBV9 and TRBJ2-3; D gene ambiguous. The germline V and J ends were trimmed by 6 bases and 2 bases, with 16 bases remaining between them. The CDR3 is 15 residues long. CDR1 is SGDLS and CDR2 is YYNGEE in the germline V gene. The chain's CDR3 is CASTQFSLSTDTQYF. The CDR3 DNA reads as TGTGCCAGCACCCAGTTTTCCCTCTCCACAGATACGCAGTATTTT.

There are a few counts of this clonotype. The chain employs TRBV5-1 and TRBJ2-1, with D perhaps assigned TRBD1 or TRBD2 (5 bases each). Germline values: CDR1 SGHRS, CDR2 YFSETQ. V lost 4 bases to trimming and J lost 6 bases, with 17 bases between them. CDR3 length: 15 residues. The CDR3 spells CASSGGKTTFNEQFF. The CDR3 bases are TGCGCCAGCAGCGGGGGTAAGACTACGTTCAATGAGCAGTTCTTC.

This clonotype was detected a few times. CDR3 sequence (DNA): TGTGCCAGCAGTTACTCCGAGGACCAAGAGACCCAGTACTTC. It encodes CASSYSEDQETQYF. The rearrangement links TRBV6-5 to TRBJ2-5; D remains ambiguous. With 0 bases removed from V and 0 bases from J, the gap between germline ends came to 5 bases. This CDR3 contains 14 residues. Germline assignment: CDR1 MNHEY and CDR2 SVGAGI.

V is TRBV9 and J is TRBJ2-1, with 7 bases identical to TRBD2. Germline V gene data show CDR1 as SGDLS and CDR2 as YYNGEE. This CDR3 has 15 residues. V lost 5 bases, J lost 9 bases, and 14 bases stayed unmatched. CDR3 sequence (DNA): TGTGCCAGCAGTGGAGCGGGAAACGCCCCCAGTGAGCAGTTCTTC. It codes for CASSGAGNAPSEQFF.

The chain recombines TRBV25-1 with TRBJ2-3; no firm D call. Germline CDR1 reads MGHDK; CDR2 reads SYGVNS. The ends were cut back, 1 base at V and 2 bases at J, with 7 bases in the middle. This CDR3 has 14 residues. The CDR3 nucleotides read TGTGCCAGCAGTGAATTGGCAGACACAGATACGCAGTATTTT. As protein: CASSELADTDTQYF.

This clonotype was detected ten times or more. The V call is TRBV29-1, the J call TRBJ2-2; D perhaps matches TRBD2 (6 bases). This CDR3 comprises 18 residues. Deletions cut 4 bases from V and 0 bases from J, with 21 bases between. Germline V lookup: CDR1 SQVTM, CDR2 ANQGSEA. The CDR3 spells CSVVMPKPGTANTGELFF. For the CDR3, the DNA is TGCAGCGTTGTAATGCCGAAACCCGGGACTGCGAACACCGGGGAGCTGTTTTTT.

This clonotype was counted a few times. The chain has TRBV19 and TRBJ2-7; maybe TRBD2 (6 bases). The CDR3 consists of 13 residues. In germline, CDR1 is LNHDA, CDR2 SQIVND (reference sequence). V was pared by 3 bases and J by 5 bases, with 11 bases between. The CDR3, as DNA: TGTGCCAGTAGTATCCGTGGGGGGAACGAGCAGTACTTC. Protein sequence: CASSIRGGNEQYF.

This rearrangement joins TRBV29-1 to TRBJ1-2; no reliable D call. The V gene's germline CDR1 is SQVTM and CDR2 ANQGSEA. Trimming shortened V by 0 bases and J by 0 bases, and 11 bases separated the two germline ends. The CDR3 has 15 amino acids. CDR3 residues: CSVEEVPAANYGYTF. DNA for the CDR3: TGCAGCGTTGAAGAGGTTCCAGCCGCTAACTATGGCTACACCTTC.

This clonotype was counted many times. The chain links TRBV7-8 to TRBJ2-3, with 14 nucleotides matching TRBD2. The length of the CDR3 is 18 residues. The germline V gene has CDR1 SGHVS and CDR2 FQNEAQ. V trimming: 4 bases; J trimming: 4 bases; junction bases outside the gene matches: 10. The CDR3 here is CASSSSFTGLAGADTQYF. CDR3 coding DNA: TGTGCCAGCAGCTCAAGCTTTACGGGACTAGCGGGGGCAGATACGCAGTATTTT.

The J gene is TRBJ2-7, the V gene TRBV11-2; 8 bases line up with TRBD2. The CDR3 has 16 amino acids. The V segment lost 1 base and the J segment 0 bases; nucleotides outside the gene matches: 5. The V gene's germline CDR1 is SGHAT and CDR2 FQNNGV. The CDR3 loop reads CASSLVSGDSSYEQYF. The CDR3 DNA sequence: TGTGCCAGCAGCTTAGTTAGCGGGGATAGCTCCTACGAGCAGTACTTC.

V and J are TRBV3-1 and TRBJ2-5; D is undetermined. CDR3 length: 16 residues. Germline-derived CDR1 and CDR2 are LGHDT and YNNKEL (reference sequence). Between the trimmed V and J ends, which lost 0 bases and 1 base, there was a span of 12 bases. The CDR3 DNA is TGTGCCAGCAGCCAAGAGGGCGCGCCCATCCAAGAGACCCAGTACTTC. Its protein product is CASSQEGAPIQETQYF.

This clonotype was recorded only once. CDR3 amino acids: CATSEGPGGHSYF. The CDR3 bases are TGTGCCACCAGCGAGGGACCCGGGGGACATTCGTATTTT. The chain joins TRBV15 to TRBJ2-3; D may match TRBD1 or TRBD2 (6 bases each). This CDR3 region has 13 residues. V gave up 5 bases and J gave up 14 bases, with 20 bases separating them. The germline V gene has CDR1 LNHNV and CDR2 YYDKDF (reference sequence).

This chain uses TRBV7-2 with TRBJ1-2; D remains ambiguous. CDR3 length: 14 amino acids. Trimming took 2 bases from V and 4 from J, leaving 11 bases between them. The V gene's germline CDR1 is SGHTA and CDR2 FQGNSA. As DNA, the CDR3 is TGTGCCAGCAGCTTATCGGGAAATCTCTATGGCTACACCTTC. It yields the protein CASSLSGNLYGYTF. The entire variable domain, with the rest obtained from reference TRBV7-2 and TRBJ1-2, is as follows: GAGVSQSPSNKVTEKGKDVELRCDPISGHTALYWYRQSLGQGLEFLIYFQGNSAPDKSGLPSDRFSAERTGGSVSTLTIQRTQQEDSAVYLCASSLSGNLYGYTFGSGTRLTVV.

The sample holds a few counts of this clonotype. CDR3 nucleotide sequence: TGTGCCAGCAGCCTAGTTGGGCATGTGAAAACAGATACGCAGTATTTT. Translating gives CASSLVGHVKTDTQYF. This chain uses TRBV5-5 with TRBJ2-3; no reliable D call. Germline CDR1 is SGHKS and CDR2 is YYEKEE (reference sequence). The germline V and J ends were trimmed by 4 bases and 3 bases, with 18 bases remaining between them. The CDR3 is 16 residues long. The whole variable domain, filled in from reference TRBV5-5 and TRBJ2-3, reads DAGVTQSPTHLIKTRGQQVTLRCSPISGHKSVSWYQQVLGQGPQFIFQYYEKEERGRGNFPDRFSARQFPNYSSELNVNALLLGDSALYLCASSLVGHVKTDTQYFGPGTRLTVL.

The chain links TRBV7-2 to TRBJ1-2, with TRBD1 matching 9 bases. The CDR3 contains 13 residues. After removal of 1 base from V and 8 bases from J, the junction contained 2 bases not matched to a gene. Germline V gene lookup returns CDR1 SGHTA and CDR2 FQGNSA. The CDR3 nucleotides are TGTGCCAGCAGCTTAGGGACAGGGGTAGGCTACACCTTC. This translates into CASSLGTGVGYTF.

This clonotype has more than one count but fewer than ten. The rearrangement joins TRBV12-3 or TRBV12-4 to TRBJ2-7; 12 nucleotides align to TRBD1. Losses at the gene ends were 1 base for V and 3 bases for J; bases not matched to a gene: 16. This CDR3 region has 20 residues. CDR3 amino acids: CASSLVWGQGASEGDYEQYF. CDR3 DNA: TGTGCCAGCAGTTTAGTTTGGGGACAGGGGGCCTCGGAGGGGGACTACGAGCAGTACTTC.

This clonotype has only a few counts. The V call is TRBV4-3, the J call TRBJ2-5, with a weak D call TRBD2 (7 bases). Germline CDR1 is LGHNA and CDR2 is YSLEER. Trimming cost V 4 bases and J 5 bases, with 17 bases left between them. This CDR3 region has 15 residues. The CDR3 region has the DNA TGCGCCAGCAGCCCTGAAGGGGGGGCAAGGGAGACCCAGTACTTC. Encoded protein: CASSPEGGARETQYF.

In DNA, the CDR3 is TGTGCCAGCAACCCTGTGGACAGGGTATACAATGAGCAGTTCTTC. Its translation is CASNPVDRVYNEQFF. The rearrangement uses TRBV2 and TRBJ2-1; 8 nucleotides line up with TRBD1. The CDR3 covers 15 residues. The V segment lost 7 bases and the J segment 4 bases; nucleotides outside the gene matches: 9. Per the germline V gene, CDR1 is SNHLY and CDR2 is FYNNEI.

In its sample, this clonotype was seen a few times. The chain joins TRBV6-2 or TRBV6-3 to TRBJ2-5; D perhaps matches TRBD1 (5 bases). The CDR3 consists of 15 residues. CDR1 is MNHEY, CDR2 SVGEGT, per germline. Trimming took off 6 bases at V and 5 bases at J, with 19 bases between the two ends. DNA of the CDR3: TGTGCCAGCAGCCACGGTGTTACAGGAAGGGAGACCCAGTACTTC. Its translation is CASSHGVTGRETQYF.

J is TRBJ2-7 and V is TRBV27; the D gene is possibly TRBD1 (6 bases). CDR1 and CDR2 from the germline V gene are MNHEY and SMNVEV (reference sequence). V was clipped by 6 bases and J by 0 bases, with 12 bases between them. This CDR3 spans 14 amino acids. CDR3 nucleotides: TGTGCCAGCAGGGAACAGGGAAGCTCCTACGAGCAGTACTTC. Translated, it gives CASREQGSSYEQYF.

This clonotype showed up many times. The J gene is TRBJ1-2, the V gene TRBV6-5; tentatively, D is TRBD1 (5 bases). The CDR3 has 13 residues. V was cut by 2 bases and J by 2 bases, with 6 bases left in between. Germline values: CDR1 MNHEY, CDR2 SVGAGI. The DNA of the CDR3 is TGTGCCAGCAGTTACGAGGGGAACTATGGCTACACCTTC. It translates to CASSYEGNYGYTF.

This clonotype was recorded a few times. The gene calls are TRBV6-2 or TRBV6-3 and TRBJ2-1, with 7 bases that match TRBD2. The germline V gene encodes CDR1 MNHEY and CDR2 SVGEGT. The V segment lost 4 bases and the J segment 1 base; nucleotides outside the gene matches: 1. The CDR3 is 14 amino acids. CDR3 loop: CASSSSGSYNEQFF. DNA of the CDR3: TGTGCCAGCAGTTCTAGCGGTTCCTACAATGAGCAGTTCTTC.

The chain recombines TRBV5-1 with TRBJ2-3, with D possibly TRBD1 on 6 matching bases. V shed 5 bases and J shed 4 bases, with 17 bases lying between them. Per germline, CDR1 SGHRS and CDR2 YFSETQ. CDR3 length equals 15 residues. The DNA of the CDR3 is TGCGCCAGCAGGGCATCACAGGGTTTTTCAGATACGCAGTATTTT. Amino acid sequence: CASRASQGFSDTQYF.

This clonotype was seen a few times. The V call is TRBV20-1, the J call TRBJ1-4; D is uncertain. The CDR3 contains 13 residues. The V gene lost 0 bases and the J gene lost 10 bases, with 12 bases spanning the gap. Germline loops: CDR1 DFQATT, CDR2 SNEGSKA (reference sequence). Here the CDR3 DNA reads TGCAGTGCTAGAGAGGAGACTCTCGGAAAACTGTTTTTT. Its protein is CSAREETLGKLFF.

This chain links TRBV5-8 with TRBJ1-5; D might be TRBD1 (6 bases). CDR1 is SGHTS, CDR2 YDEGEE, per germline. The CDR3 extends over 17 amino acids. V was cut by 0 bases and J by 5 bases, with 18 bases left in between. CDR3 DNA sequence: TGTGCCAGCAGCTTGGCGGGTCAGGGGCCCCTGGATCAGCCCCAGCATTTT. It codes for CASSLAGQGPLDQPQHF.

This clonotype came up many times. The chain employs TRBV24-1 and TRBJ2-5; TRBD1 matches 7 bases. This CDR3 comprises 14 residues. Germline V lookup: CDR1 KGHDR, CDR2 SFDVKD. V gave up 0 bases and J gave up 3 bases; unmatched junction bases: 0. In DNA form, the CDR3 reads TGTGCCACCAGTGATTTGGACAGGGAAGAGACCCAGTACTTC. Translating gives CATSDLDREETQYF.

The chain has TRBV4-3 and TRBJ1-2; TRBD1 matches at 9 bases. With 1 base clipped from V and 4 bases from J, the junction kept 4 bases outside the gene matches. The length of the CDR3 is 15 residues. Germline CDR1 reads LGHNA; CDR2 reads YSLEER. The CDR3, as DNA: TGCGCCAGCAGCCAAGTTGGGACAGGGATCTATGGCTACACCTTC. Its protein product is CASSQVGTGIYGYTF.